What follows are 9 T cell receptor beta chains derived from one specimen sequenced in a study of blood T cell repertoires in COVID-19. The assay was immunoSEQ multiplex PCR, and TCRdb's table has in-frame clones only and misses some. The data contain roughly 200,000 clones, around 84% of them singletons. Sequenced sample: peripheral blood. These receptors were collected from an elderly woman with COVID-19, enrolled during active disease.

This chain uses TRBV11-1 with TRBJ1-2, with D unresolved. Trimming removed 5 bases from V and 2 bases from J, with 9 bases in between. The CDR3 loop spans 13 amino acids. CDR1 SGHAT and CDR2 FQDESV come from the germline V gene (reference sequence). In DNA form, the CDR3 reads TGTGCCAGCAGCCCTGACAAGAACTATGGCTACACCTTC. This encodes CASSPDKNYGYTF.

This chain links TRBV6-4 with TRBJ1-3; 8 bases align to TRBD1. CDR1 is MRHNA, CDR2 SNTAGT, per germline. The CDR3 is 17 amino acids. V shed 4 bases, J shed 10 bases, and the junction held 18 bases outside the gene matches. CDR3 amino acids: CASSGTIRAGGFWTIYF. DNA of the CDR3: TGTGCCAGCAGTGGAACGATAAGGGCAGGGGGCTTTTGGACCATATATTTT.

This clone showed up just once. The CDR3 DNA sequence: TGTGCCAGCTCCCGGACAGGGGGCAGGGCAGATACGCAGTATTTT. Translated, it gives CASSRTGGRADTQYF. The chain couples TRBV6-4 to TRBJ2-3; 11 bases match TRBD1. Per germline, CDR1 MRHNA and CDR2 SNTAGT. CDR3 length equals 15 residues. Germline trimming cut 8 bases from V and 4 bases from J; bases unmatched to any gene: 8.

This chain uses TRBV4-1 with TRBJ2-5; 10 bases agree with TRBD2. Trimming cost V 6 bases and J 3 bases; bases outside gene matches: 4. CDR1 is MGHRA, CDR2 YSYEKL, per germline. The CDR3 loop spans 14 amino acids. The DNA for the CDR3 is TGCGCCAGCAGTTACAGCGGGGGGGAAGAGACCCAGTACTTC. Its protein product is CASSYSGGEETQYF.

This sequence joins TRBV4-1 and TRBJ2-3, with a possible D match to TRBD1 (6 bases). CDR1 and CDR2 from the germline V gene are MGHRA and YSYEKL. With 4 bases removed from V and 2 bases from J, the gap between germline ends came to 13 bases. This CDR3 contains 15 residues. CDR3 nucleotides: TGCGCCAGCAGCCGAAATGAGGGGGTCACAGATACGCAGTATTTT. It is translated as CASSRNEGVTDTQYF.

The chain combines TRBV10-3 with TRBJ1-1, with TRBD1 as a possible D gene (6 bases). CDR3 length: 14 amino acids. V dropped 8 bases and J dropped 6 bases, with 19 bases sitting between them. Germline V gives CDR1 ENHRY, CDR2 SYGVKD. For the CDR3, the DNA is TGTGCCATCGGCCAGGACAGAATGGGTTCTGAAGCTTTCTTT. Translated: CAIGQDRMGSEAFF.

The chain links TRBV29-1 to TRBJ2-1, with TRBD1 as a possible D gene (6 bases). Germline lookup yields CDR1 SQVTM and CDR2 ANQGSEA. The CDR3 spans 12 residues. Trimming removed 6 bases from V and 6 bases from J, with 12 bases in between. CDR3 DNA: TGCAGCGTCCGGGACACCCCCAATGAGCAGTTCTTC. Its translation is CSVRDTPNEQFF.

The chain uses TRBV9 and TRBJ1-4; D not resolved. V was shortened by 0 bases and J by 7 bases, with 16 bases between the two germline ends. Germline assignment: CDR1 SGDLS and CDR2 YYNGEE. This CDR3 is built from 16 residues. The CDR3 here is CASSVGGSWGSEKLFF. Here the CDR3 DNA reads TGTGCCAGCAGCGTAGGAGGGAGTTGGGGAAGTGAAAAACTGTTTTTT.

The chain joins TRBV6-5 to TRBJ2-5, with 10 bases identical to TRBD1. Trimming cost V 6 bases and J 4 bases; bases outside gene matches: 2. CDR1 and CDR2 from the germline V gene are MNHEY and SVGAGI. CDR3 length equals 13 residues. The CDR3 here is CASRTGGGETQYF. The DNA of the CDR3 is TGTGCCAGCAGGACAGGGGGCGGAGAGACCCAGTACTTC.